The rows below give T cell receptor beta chains drawn from one sample of a study of T cell responses to AZD1222 COVID-19 vaccine. The assay was immunoSEQ multiplex PCR, and TCRdb's table has in-frame clones only and misses some. Among around 140,000 clones listed, around 92% were seen once. The starting material was peripheral blood, obtained 28 days after the second AZD1222 dose. These receptors originate from an adult who received the AZD1222 COVID-19 vaccine. Both conserved end residues are part of each CDR3. Fields, in order: V gene, J gene, clone size, D gene, CDR3 DNA, CDR3 protein. D genes are given only for firm matches. Rows give clone size only sometimes, using once, few, many, or a class for an expanded clone.

V: TRBV19
J: TRBJ2-1
size: -
D: TRBD2
DNA: TGTGCCAGTAGTATGCGGGCTAGCGGGGGGTCCTACAATGAGCAGTTCTTC
CDR3: CASSMRASGGSYNEQFF

V: TRBV24-1
J: TRBJ1-3
size: -
D: TRBD1
DNA: TGTGCCACCAGTTCAGGGGGCGCTACCTCTGGAAACACCATATATTTT
CDR3: CATSSGGATSGNTIYF

V: TRBV5-4
J: TRBJ2-1
size: -
D: -
DNA: TGTGCCAGCAGCTTGGGGGGCTCACAAACCTACAATGAGCAGTTCTTC
CDR3: CASSLGGSQTYNEQFF

V: TRBV19
J: TRBJ2-2
size: -
D: -
DNA: TGTGCCAGTAGTTTGGGGGCTACAAACCGCGACGGGGAGCTGTTTTTT
CDR3: CASSLGATNRDGELFF

V: TRBV4-2
J: TRBJ2-1
size: -
D: TRBD1
DNA: TGTGCCAGCAGCCAGGACGACAGGGGGCAGTTCTATGAGCAGTTCTTC
CDR3: CASSQDDRGQFYEQFF

V: TRBV30
J: TRBJ2-7
size: -
D: -
DNA: TGTGCCTGGAGTGTATCAGGGGGGCGCGAGCAGTACTTC
CDR3: CAWSVSGGREQYF

V: TRBV29-1
J: TRBJ1-3
size: once
D: -
DNA: TGCAGCGCCAGGACAGTAGGAAACACCATATATTTT
CDR3: CSARTVGNTIYF

V: TRBV3-1/TRBV3-2
J: TRBJ1-1
size: -
D: -
DNA: TGTGCCAGCAGCCAGGGGGGGCCGGAGAACACTGAAGCTTTCTTT
CDR3: CASSQGGPENTEAFF

V: TRBV4-2
J: TRBJ2-7
size: -
D: TRBD2
DNA: TGTGCCAGCAGCCAGGAATGGGGGGGGACCTACGAGCAGTACTTC
CDR3: CASSQEWGGTYEQYF

V: TRBV7-8
J: TRBJ1-2
size: -
D: -
DNA: TGTGCCAGCAGCTTAGATCAGGTCGGGCTTAGCTATGGCTACACCTTC
CDR3: CASSLDQVGLSYGYTF

V: TRBV6-2/TRBV6-3
J: TRBJ2-7
size: -
D: -
DNA: TGTGCCAGCAGTTACTTCGGAGTAGTCACCTACGAGCAGTACTTC
CDR3: CASSYFGVVTYEQYF

V: TRBV7-2
J: TRBJ2-2
size: -
D: -
DNA: TGTGCCAGCAGCTTAGGGCCAGGGGGGTCCTCGAACACCGGGGAGCTGTTTTTT
CDR3: CASSLGPGGSSNTGELFF

V: TRBV6-2/TRBV6-3
J: TRBJ2-5
size: -
D: -
DNA: TGTGCCAGCAGCCAACAGGATACCCAGTACTTC
CDR3: CASSQQDTQYF

V: TRBV30
J: TRBJ1-6
size: once
D: TRBD1
DNA: TGTGCCTGGAGCGCCGGGACAGGTTTCTCACCCCTCCACTTT
CDR3: CAWSAGTGFSPLHF

V: TRBV30
J: TRBJ1-2
size: -
D: -
DNA: TGTGCCTGGGGTCAGGGGAACTATGGCTACACCTTC
CDR3: CAWGQGNYGYTF

V: TRBV7-3
J: TRBJ1-4
size: -
D: -
DNA: TGTGCCAGCAGCTTATCTTCGGAGCCCAATGAAAAACTGTTTTTT
CDR3: CASSLSSEPNEKLFF

V: TRBV5-1
J: TRBJ2-3
size: -
D: -
DNA: TGCGCCAGCAGCTTGGGAGGGGTCACAGATACGCAGTATTTT
CDR3: CASSLGGVTDTQYF

V: TRBV14
J: TRBJ2-5
size: -
D: TRBD2
DNA: TGTGCCAGCAGCCAAGGACTAGCGGAGACCCAGTACTTC
CDR3: CASSQGLAETQYF

V: TRBV6-5
J: TRBJ1-1
size: -
D: TRBD1
DNA: TGTGCCAGCAGCTCACAGGGGGAAACTGAAGCTTTCTTT
CDR3: CASSSQGETEAFF

V: TRBV18
J: TRBJ1-6
size: -
D: -
DNA: TGTGCCAGCTCCCCGAGTGAAGGGGCCTATAATTCACCCCTCCACTTT
CDR3: CASSPSEGAYNSPLHF

V: TRBV30
J: TRBJ1-5
size: -
D: -
DNA: TGTGCCTGGAGTTTACGGGACAATCAGCCCCAGCATTTT
CDR3: CAWSLRDNQPQHF

V: TRBV4-3
J: TRBJ2-6
size: once
D: -
DNA: TGCGCCAGCAGCCAGGCGGGCTCTGGGGCCAACGTCCTGACTTTC
CDR3: CASSQAGSGANVLTF

V: TRBV5-1
J: TRBJ2-2
size: few
D: -
DNA: TGCGCCAGCAGCTTCAGCGACGCCGGGGAGCTGTTTTTT
CDR3: CASSFSDAGELFF

V: TRBV5-1
J: TRBJ2-3
size: -
D: -
DNA: TGCGCCAGCAGCCGCTTAGCGGACACAGATACGCAGTATTTT
CDR3: CASSRLADTDTQYF

V: TRBV3-1/TRBV3-2
J: TRBJ1-1
size: -
D: TRBD1
DNA: TGTGCCAGCAGCGGCCGGGACAGGGGCACTGAAGCTTTCTTT
CDR3: CASSGRDRGTEAFF

V: TRBV24-1
J: TRBJ2-1
size: -
D: -
DNA: TGTGCCACCAGTGATTCGAGCGGAAGCCCGGATTACAATGAGCAGTTCTTC
CDR3: CATSDSSGSPDYNEQFF

V: TRBV2
J: TRBJ1-6
size: -
D: -
DNA: TGTGCCAGCACCGCCGATAATTCACCCCTCCACTTT
CDR3: CASTADNSPLHF

V: TRBV5-1
J: TRBJ1-2
size: -
D: -
DNA: TGCGCCAGCAGCGGACTCTCTAACTATGGCTACACCTTC
CDR3: CASSGLSNYGYTF

V: TRBV14
J: TRBJ2-1
size: -
D: -
DNA: TGTGCCAGCAGCCAGTCTAGCAATGAGCAGTTCTTC
CDR3: CASSQSSNEQFF

V: TRBV4-3
J: TRBJ1-2
size: -
D: -
DNA: TGCGCCAGCAGCCAAGTTGGGACCTTAAATGGCTACACCTTC
CDR3: CASSQVGTLNGYTF